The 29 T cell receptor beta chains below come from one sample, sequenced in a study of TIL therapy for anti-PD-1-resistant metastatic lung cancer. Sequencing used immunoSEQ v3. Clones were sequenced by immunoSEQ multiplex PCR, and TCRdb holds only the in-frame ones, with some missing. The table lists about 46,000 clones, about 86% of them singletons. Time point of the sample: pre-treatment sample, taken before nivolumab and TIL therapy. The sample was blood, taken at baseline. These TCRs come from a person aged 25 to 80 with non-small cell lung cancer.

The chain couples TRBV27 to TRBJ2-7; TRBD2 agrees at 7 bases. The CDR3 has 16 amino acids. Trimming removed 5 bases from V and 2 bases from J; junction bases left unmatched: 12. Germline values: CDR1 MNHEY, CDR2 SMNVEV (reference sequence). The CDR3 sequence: CASSLGIGSGAYEQYF. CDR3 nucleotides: TGTGCCAGCAGTCTGGGTATCGGGAGCGGGGCCTACGAGCAGTACTTC.

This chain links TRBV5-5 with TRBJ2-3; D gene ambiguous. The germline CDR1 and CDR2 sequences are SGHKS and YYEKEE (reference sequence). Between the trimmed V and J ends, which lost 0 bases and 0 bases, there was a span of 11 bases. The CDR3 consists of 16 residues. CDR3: CASSLGQLASTDTQYF. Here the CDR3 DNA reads TGTGCCAGCAGCTTGGGGCAGTTAGCTAGCACAGATACGCAGTATTTT.

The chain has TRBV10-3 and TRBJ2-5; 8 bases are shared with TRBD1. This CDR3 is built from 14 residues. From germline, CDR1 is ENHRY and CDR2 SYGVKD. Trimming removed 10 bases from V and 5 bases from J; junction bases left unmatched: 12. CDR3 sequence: CASQDRVGLETQYF. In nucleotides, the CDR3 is TGTGCCAGCCAGGACAGGGTGGGATTGGAGACCCAGTACTTC.

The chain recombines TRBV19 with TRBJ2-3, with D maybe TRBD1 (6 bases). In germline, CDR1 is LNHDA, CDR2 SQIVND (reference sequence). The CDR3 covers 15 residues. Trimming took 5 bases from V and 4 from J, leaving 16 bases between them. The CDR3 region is CASSLRDTGPDTQYF. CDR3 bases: TGTGCCAGTAGTCTCCGGGACACCGGGCCAGATACGCAGTATTTT.

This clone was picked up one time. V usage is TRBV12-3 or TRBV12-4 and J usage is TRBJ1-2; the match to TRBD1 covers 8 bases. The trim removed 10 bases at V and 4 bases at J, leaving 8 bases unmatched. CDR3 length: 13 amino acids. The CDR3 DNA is TGTGCCACCTCACAGGGGGGGGGCTATGGCTACACCTTC. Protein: CATSQGGGYGYTF.

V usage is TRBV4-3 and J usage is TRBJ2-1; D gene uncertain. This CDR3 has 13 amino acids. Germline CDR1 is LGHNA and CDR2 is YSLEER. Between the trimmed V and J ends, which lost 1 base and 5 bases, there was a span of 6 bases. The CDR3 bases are TGCGCCAGCAGCCAAGTTGATGACAATGAGCAGTTCTTC. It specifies CASSQVDDNEQFF.

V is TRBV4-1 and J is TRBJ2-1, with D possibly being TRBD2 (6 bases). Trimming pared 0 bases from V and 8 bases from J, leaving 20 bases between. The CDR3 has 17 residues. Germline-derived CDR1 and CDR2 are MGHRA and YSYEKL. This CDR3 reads CASSQDSGREWIDEQFF. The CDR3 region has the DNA TGCGCCAGCAGCCAAGACTCCGGGAGAGAGTGGATCGATGAGCAGTTCTTC.

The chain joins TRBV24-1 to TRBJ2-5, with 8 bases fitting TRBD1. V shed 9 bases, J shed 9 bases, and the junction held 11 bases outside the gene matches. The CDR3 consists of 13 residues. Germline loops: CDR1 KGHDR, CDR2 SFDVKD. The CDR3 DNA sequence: TGTGCCACCGGGACCGACAGGGGAAGGGCCCAGTACTTC. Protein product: CATGTDRGRAQYF.

In DNA, the CDR3 is TGTGCCAGCAGCTCCAGGACCGGGGAGCTGTTTTTT. Translated: CASSSRTGELFF. The rearrangement joins TRBV11-3 to TRBJ2-2, with unresolved D. Germline CDR1 is SGHNT and CDR2 is YENEEA. The CDR3 sequence is 12 residues long. Trimming shortened V by 4 bases and J by 5 bases, and 5 bases separated the two germline ends.

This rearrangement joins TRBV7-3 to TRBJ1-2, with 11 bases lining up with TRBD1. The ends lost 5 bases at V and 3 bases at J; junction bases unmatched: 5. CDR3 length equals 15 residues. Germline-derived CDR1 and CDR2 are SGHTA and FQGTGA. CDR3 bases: TGTGCCAGCAGCCCGGGACAGGGGGTTCACTATGGCTACACCTTC. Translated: CASSPGQGVHYGYTF.

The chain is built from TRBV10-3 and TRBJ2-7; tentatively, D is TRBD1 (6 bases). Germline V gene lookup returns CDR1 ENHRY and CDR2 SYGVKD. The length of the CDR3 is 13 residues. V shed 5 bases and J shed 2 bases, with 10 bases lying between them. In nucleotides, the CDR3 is TGTGCCATCAGTCTCGGGACAACCTACGAGCAGTACTTC. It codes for CAISLGTTYEQYF.

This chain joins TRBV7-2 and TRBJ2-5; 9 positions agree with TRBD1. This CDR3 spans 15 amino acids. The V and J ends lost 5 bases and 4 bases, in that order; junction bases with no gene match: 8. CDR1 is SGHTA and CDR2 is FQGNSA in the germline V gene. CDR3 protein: CASSPDRGSRETQYF. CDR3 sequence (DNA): TGTGCCAGCAGCCCTGACAGGGGGAGTCGAGAGACCCAGTACTTC.

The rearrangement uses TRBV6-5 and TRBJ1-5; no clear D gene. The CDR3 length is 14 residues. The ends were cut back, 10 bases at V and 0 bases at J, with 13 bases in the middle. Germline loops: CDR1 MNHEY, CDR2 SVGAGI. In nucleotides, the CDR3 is TGTGCCACCTCACGAGGATATAGCAATCAGCCCCAGCATTTT. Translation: CATSRGYSNQPQHF.

The DNA for the CDR3 is TGCGCCAGCAGTGAGGGGTCGGCTAGCGGTCAAGAGACCCAGTACTTC. Its translation: CASSEGSASGQETQYF. This sequence joins TRBV10-1 and TRBJ2-5, with TRBD2 matching 7 bases. The CDR3 contains 16 residues. After removal of 2 bases from V and 2 bases from J, the junction contained 8 bases not matched to a gene. In germline, CDR1 is WNHNN, CDR2 SYGVQD (reference sequence).

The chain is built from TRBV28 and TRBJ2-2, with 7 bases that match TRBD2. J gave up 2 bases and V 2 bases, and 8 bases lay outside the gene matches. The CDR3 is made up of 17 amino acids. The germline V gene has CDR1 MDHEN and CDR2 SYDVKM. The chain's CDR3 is CASSLAGVYANTGELFF. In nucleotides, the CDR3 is TGTGCCAGCAGTTTAGCGGGAGTTTATGCAAACACCGGGGAGCTGTTTTTT.

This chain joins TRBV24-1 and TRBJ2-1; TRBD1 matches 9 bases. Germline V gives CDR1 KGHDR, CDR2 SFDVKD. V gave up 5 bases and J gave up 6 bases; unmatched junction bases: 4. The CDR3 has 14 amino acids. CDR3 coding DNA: TGTGCCACCAGTGCGGGACAGGGAAGCAATGAGCAGTTCTTC. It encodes CATSAGQGSNEQFF.

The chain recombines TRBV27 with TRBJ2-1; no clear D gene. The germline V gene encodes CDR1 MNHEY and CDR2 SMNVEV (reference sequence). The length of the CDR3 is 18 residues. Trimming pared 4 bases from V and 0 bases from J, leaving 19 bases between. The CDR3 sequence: CASSSNQNFRSSYNEQFF. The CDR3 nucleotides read TGTGCCAGCAGTTCAAATCAAAACTTCCGAAGCTCCTACAATGAGCAGTTCTTC.

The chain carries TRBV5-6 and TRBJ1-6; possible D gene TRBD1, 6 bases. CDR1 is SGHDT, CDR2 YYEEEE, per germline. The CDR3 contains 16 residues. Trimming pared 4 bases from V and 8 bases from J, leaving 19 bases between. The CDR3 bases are TGTGCCAGCAGCAACCGGGGGGCTGCCAGGTATTCACCCCTCCACTTT. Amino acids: CASSNRGAARYSPLHF.

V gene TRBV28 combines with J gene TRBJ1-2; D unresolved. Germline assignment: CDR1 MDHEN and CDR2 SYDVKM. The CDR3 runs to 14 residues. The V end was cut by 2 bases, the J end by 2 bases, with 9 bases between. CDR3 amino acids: CASSLAGPNYGYTF. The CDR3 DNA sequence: TGTGCCAGCAGTTTAGCGGGCCCCAACTATGGCTACACCTTC.

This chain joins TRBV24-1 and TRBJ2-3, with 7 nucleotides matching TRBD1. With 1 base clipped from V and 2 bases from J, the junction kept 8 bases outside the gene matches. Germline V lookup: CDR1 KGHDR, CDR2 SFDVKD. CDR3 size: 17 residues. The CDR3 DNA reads TGTGCCACCAGTGATTTCCAGACAGGGCTCGACACAGATACGCAGTATTTT. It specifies CATSDFQTGLDTDTQYF.

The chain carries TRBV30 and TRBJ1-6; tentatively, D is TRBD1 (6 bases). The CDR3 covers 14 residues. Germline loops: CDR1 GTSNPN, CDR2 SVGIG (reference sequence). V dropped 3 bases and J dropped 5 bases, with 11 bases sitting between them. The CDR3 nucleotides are TGTGCCTGGAGAGAAGGACAGCATAATTCACCCCTCCACTTT. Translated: CAWREGQHNSPLHF.

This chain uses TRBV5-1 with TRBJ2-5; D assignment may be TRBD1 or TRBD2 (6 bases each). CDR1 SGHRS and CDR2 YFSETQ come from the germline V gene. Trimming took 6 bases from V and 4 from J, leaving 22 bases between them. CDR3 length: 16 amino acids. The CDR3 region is CASIRGPSGGSETQYF. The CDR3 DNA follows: TGCGCCAGCATCCGGGGGCCCAGCGGTGGGTCAGAGACCCAGTACTTC.

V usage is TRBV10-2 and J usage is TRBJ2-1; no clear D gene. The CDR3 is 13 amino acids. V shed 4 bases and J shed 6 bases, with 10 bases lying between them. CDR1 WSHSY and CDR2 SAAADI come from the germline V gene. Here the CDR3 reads CASSAYNGNEQFF. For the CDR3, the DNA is TGCGCCAGCAGTGCCTATAACGGCAATGAGCAGTTCTTC.

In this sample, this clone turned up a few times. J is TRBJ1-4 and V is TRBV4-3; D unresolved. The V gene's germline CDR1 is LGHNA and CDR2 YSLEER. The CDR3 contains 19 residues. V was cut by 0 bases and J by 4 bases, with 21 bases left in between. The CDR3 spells CASSQDLLGFEANNEKLFF. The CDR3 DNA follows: TGCGCCAGCAGCCAAGATCTTTTGGGCTTTGAGGCTAATAATGAAAAACTGTTTTTT.

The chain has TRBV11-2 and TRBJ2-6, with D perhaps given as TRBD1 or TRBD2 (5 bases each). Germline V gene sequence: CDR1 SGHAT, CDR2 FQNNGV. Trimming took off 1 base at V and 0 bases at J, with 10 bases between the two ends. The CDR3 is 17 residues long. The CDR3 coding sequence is TGTGCCAGCAGCTTAGTTGCAGGGAGCTCTGGGGCCAACGTCCTGACTTTC. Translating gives CASSLVAGSSGANVLTF.

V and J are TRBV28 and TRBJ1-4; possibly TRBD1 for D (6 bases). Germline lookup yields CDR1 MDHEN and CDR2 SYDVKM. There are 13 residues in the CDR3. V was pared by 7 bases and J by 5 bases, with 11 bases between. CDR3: CASITGQNEKLFF. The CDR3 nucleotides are TGTGCCAGCATCACAGGGCAGAATGAAAAACTGTTTTTT.

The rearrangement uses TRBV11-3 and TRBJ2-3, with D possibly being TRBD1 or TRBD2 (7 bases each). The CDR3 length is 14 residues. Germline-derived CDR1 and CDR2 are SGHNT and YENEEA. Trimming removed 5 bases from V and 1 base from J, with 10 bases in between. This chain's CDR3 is CASSQGGGTDTQYF. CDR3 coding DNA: TGTGCCAGCAGCCAGGGGGGGGGCACAGATACGCAGTATTTT.

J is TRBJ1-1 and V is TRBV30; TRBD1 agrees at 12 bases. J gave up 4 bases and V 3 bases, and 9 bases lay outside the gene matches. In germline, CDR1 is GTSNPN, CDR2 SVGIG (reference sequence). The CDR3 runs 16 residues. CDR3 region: CAWRNLGQGASTEAFF. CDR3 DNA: TGTGCCTGGAGGAATTTGGGACAGGGGGCGAGCACTGAAGCTTTCTTT.

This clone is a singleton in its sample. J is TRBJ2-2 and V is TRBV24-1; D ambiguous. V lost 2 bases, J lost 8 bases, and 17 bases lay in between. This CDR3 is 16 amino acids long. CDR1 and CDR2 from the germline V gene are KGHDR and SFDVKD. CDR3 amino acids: CATSDSSAAPVGELFF. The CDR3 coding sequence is TGTGCCACCAGTGATTCGTCGGCGGCCCCGGTGGGGGAGCTGTTTTTT.